This T cell receptor (beta chain) was found in a study of OX40 agonist ivuxolimab in advanced cancers. The overall study: Melanoma, hepatocellular carcinoma, head and neck or renal cell cancer occurred in dose-escalation patients. Study observations and caveats: Relative to CD4+, CD8+ T cells held more expanded clones on average. Antigen specificity was not determined for the expanded peripheral T cells.

Worth noting for this clone: Its cognate antigen is unknown.

Method: immunoSEQ multiplex PCR; TCRdb's copy keeps in-frame clones and lacks some. This sample yields under 95,000 clones, of which approximately 89% are seen a single time; roughly 0.77% belongs to the top ten. Germline assignment: CDR1 SGHVT and CDR2 SQSDAQ. V lost 4 bases and J lost 4, with 11 bases in between. CDR3 length: 14 residues. This rearrangement joins TRBV7-4 to TRBJ1-3; the D is unclear. The TCR comes from an adult with an advanced solid tumor such as melanoma, head and neck, liver or kidney cancer. The sequencing here drew on CD4+ or CD8+ T cells sorted from blood, taken in a trial of the OX40 agonist ivuxolimab. The CDR3 DNA reads TGTGCCAGCAGCTCCAGGACCCGGGGAAACACCATATATTTT. This encodes CASSSRTRGNTIYF.